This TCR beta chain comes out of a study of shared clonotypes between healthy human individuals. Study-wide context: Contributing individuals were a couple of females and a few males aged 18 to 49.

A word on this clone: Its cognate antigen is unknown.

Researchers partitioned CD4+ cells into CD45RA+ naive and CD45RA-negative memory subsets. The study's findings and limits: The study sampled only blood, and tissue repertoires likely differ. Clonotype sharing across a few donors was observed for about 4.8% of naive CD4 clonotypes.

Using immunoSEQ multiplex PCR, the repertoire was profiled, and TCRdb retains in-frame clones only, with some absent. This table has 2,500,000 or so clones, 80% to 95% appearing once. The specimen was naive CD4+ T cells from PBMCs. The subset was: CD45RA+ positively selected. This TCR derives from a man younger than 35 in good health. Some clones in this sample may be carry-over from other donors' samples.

The CDR3 here is CASSPISAGEKLFF. Written as DNA, the CDR3 is TGTGCCAGCTCACCCATCTCCGCAGGTGAAAAACTGTTTTTT. The V gene is TRBV18, the J gene TRBJ1-4; D gene uncertain. V lost 3 bases and J 7 bases, leaving 12 bases between the germline ends. The CDR3 loop spans 14 amino acids. Germline-derived CDR1 and CDR2 are KGHSH and LQKENI.